This is a list of T cell receptor beta chains from one sample in a study of T cell repertoires in cytomegalovirus infection. Using its own MiXCR run on the reads, TCRdb lists one record per CDR3 protein. The top ten clones hold about 18% of a sample with around 240,000 distinct CDR3 sequences, over 20% of them seen once. Specimen: CD8+ T cells from PBMCs. These receptors were collected from a human donor in good health (CMV status not recorded). Some clones in this sample may be carry-over from other donors' samples. Each CDR3 is given with its conserved first and last residue. The D gene is left open where the match is weak. Size is omitted from some rows. Given values are once, few, many or a class for expanded clones.

clone_size	v_call	j_call	d_call	cdr3_nt	cdr3_aa
.	TRBV14	TRBJ2-3	.	TGTGCCAGCAGCCAAGATAGAGGACACACAGATACGCAGTATTTT	CASSQDRGHTDTQYF
many	TRBV13	TRBJ1-1	.	TGTGCCAGCAGCTCTAGACAGGTTGAAGCTTTCTTT	CASSSRQVEAFF
.	TRBV20-1	TRBJ2-1	.	TGCAGTGCCAGGCCTCTTAGCGTCAATGAGCAGTTCTTC	CSARPLSVNEQFF
many	TRBV7-2	TRBJ1-2	TRBD1	TGTGCCAGCAGCTCAGGGACAGTTTTCTATGGCTACACCTTC	CASSSGTVFYGYTF
many	TRBV28	TRBJ2-7	.	TGTGCCAGCAGAGCCTCGCTTAAGGAGGAGTACTTC	CASRASLKEEYF
.	TRBV11-2	TRBJ2-1	TRBD2	TGTGCCAGCAGCTTAGATCTCCTAGCGGGGGTCGAGCAGTTCTTC	CASSLDLLAGVEQFF
few	TRBV7-8	TRBJ1-5	.	TGTGCCAGCAGCTTAGAATGGGGGGCTCAGCCCCAGCATTTT	CASSLEWGAQPQHF
.	TRBV12-3/TRBV12-4	TRBJ2-1	.	TGTGCCAGCAGTTTCGTCTACAATGAGCAGTTCTTC	CASSFVYNEQFF
.	TRBV7-9	TRBJ2-5	TRBD2	TGTGCCAGCAGCGCTGGGACTAGCGGGGAAGAGACCCAGTACTTC	CASSAGTSGEETQYF
many	TRBV28	TRBJ1-5	TRBD1	TGTGCCAGCAGTTACGGGACAGGTGAAGGGCCCCAGCATTTT	CASSYGTGEGPQHF
.	TRBV11-1	TRBJ2-3	TRBD1	TGTGCCAGCAGCTTAGGACAGGGGGCGAGCACAGATACGCAGTATTTT	CASSLGQGASTDTQYF
many	TRBV2	TRBJ2-7	.	TGTGCCAGCAGGGACCCCCGGGAGTTCTACGAGCAGTACTTC	CASRDPREFYEQYF
.	TRBV9	TRBJ2-3	TRBD2	TGTGCCAGCAGCGTTAGCGGGGGGGCTCCAGATACGCAGTATTTT	CASSVSGGAPDTQYF
.	TRBV5-4	TRBJ2-2	.	TGTGCCAGCAGCGGGGGCCTAAACACCGGGGAGCTGTTTTTT	CASSGGLNTGELFF
once	TRBV28	TRBJ1-1	.	TGTGCCAGCAGTTTGATCCCAATGAACACTGAAGCTTTCTTT	CASSLIPMNTEAFF
.	TRBV5-6	TRBJ2-7	TRBD1	TGTGCCAGCAGCCCACCGGGACAGGGACTCTCCTACGAGCAGTACTTC	CASSPPGQGLSYEQYF
.	TRBV3-1	TRBJ1-1	.	TGTGCCAGCAGCCATGTCCCGGAAGGGGCTGAAGCTTTCTTT	CASSHVPEGAEAFF
.	TRBV7-9	TRBJ1-1	.	TGTGCCAGCAGCACAACACGAGTCGTCGCAGCTTTGACGGGGACTGAAGCTTTCTTT	CASSTTRVVAALTGTEAFF
.	TRBV28	TRBJ1-2	.	TGTGCCAGCAGGGCAGTAGGGGTCTATGGCTACACCTTC	CASRAVGVYGYTF
many	TRBV7-3	TRBJ1-1	.	TGTGCCAGCAGCTGGGGGAACACTGAAGCTTTCTTT	CASSWGNTEAFF
.	TRBV19	TRBJ2-1	TRBD2	TGTGCCAGTAGTATCCTGGGAGCGGGGAACAATGAGCAGTTCTTC	CASSILGAGNNEQFF
.	TRBV7-3	TRBJ2-3	TRBD2	TGTGCCAGCAGCTATTTAGCGGGGGAGCGCCTCGATACGCAGTATTTT	CASSYLAGERLDTQYF
.	TRBV29-1	TRBJ1-2	TRBD1	TGCAGCGTTCCCGGGACAGGGGCGGGCTACACCTTC	CSVPGTGAGYTF
.	TRBV7-8	TRBJ2-7	.	TGTGCCAGCAGCTCCTGGGACGGATTCTACGAGCAGTACTTC	CASSSWDGFYEQYF
many	TRBV7-2	TRBJ2-2	.	TGTGCCAGCACTGACTTGAACACCGGGGAGCTGTTTTTT	CASTDLNTGELFF
few	TRBV28	TRBJ1-2	.	TGTGCCAGCAGCGCCGGGGGCTATGGCTACACCTTC	CASSAGGYGYTF
many	TRBV15	TRBJ2-3	.	TGTGCCACCAGCAGAAGAACCGGGGATACGCAGTATTTT	CATSRRTGDTQYF
.	TRBV7-6	TRBJ2-7	TRBD1	TGTGCCAGCAGCTTAGCCGGGACAGGGCCCTACGAGCAGTACTTC	CASSLAGTGPYEQYF
.	TRBV5-4	TRBJ2-7	.	TGTGCCAGCAGCCACTCCGGGAGCCCCTACGAGCAGTACTTC	CASSHSGSPYEQYF
few	TRBV15	TRBJ2-2	.	TGTGCCACCAGTTCTAAGGAGGGTCATTCCCGGTCGACCGGGGAGCTGTTTTTT	CATSSKEGHSRSTGELFF
many	TRBV19	TRBJ2-5	.	TGTGCCAGTAGTATAACTAGTCCACAAGAGACCCAGTACTTC	CASSITSPQETQYF
few	TRBV27	TRBJ1-1	.	TGTGCCAGCACCTTTGCCGGGGAAGCTTTCTTT	CASTFAGEAFF
.	TRBV7-6	TRBJ1-1	.	TGTGCCAGCAGCCCAGGACAGTTCACTGAAGCTTTCTTT	CASSPGQFTEAFF
few	TRBV12-3/TRBV12-4	TRBJ2-3	.	TGTGCCAGCAGTCTCAGGATCACTAGCACAGATACGCAGTATTTT	CASSLRITSTDTQYF
.	TRBV29-1	TRBJ2-2	TRBD1	TGCAGCGTCCCGAAGGGGGCTCAGAACACCGGGGAGCTGTTTTTT	CSVPKGAQNTGELFF
few	TRBV20-1	TRBJ2-5	.	TGCAGTGCCCAGCCTCTGACTATCCAAGAGACCCAGTACTTC	CSAQPLTIQETQYF
many	TRBV7-2	TRBJ2-1	.	TGTGCCAGCAGCTGGGGGTCGGGGACACACGATGAGCAGTTCTTC	CASSWGSGTHDEQFF
few	TRBV2	TRBJ1-5	.	TGTGCCAGCAGTGAATCCGAGGGCTTCAATCAGCCCCAGCATTTT	CASSESEGFNQPQHF
.	TRBV15	TRBJ2-1	.	TGTGCCACTCCCGGGACGGACGGGGACAATGAGCAGTTCTTC	CATPGTDGDNEQFF
many	TRBV7-8	TRBJ2-7	TRBD1	TGTGCCAGCAGCCCCCGACAGGGGTTCTACGAGCAGTACTTC	CASSPRQGFYEQYF
.	TRBV14	TRBJ1-4	.	TGTGCCAGCAGCCAAGAGCGAGGGCCTAATGAAAAACTGTTTTTT	CASSQERGPNEKLFF
.	TRBV9	TRBJ1-2	.	TGTGCCAGCAGCGTGGGCTTACAAAACTATGGCTACACCTTC	CASSVGLQNYGYTF
.	TRBV29-1	TRBJ2-1	TRBD2	TGCAGCGTTGATGGGGACCTAGCGGGGGGGCCGATCAATGAGCAGTTCTTC	CSVDGDLAGGPINEQFF
few	TRBV5-4	TRBJ2-2	TRBD2	TGTGCCAGCAGCTTGGTAGCGGGGAACACCGGGGAGCTGTTTTTT	CASSLVAGNTGELFF